Shown below are 25 T cell receptor beta chains from a single sample sequenced in a study of cytomegalovirus exposure and HLA in healthy donors. This PCR relied on a set of 60 Vbeta primers and 13 Jbeta primers. Profiling relied on immunoSEQ multiplex PCR, and the TCRdb table lists in-frame clones only, not all of them. The sample contains approximately 200,000 clones, approximately 80% of which appear only once. Source material: PBMCs. These receptors came from a boy under 10 years old in good health and CMV-seronegative.

V gene TRBV5-1 combines with J gene TRBJ1-6; D is unclear. The germline gives CDR1 SGHRS, CDR2 YFSETQ. V was clipped by 0 bases and J by 10 bases, with 14 bases between them. The length of the CDR3 is 15 residues. The DNA for the CDR3 is TGCGCCAGCAGCTTGGGACCCCGGGAGGTCTCACCCCTCCACTTT. It yields the protein CASSLGPREVSPLHF.

This sequence joins TRBV21-1 and TRBJ2-7; the D call in the table, TRBD2, was not verified against the DNA. TRBV21-1 is tagged as a pseudogene. CDR3 length: 15 amino acids. The CDR3 loop is CASSTDFAVPYEQYF. CDR3 sequence (DNA): TGTGCCAGCAGCACTGATTTTGCGGTCCCCTACGAGCAGTACTTC.

The rearrangement links TRBV5-1 to TRBJ2-5; D might be TRBD2 (6 bases). With the DNA end fitting TRBJ2-7 better, the J assignment may be wrong. The CDR3 covers 15 residues. CDR1 is SGHRS, CDR2 YFSETQ, per germline. This CDR3 is CASRSNAGRPYEQYF. In DNA form, the CDR3 reads TGCGCCAGCAGATCCAATGCGGGGCGACCCTACGAGCAGTACTTC.

This rearrangement joins TRBV7-2 to TRBJ2-5, with 8 bases fitting TRBD2. With 2 bases clipped from V and 5 bases from J, the junction kept 7 bases outside the gene matches. From germline, CDR1 is SGHTA and CDR2 FQGNSA. The length of the CDR3 is 15 residues. CDR3 coding DNA: TGTGCCAGCAGCTTATCTCGGGGGGGGCCCGAGACCCAGTACTTC. Its protein product is CASSLSRGGPETQYF.

V usage is TRBV5-6 and J usage is TRBJ2-1; weak D call: TRBD2 (7 bases). Germline CDR1 reads SGHDT; CDR2 reads YYEEEE. V gave up 4 bases and J gave up 0 bases, with 11 bases separating them. The CDR3 runs to 15 residues. CDR3 amino acids: CASSPGGLSYNEQFF. The CDR3 coding sequence is TGTGCCAGCAGCCCGGGGGGCCTCTCCTACAATGAGCAGTTCTTC.

V usage is TRBV2 and J usage is TRBJ2-1; 9 nucleotides match TRBD1. The CDR3 is made up of 14 amino acids. Germline assignment: CDR1 SNHLY and CDR2 FYNNEI. J gave up 7 bases and V 5 bases, and 6 bases lay outside the gene matches. DNA for the CDR3: TGTGCCAGCAGTACAGGGGGCGGGGTGAATGAGCAGTTCTTC. This codes for CASSTGGGVNEQFF.

The chain recombines TRBV9 with TRBJ2-5; D possibly corresponds to TRBD2 (5 bases). The last part of the DNA fits TRBJ2-7 better; the J call may be wrong. From germline, CDR1 is SGDLS and CDR2 YYNGEE. The CDR3 has 12 residues. The CDR3 region is CASSPGSYEQYF. The CDR3 nucleotides read TGTGCCAGCAGCCCGGGGTCCTACGAGCAGTACTTC.

This chain links TRBV6-5 with TRBJ1-1, with D possibly matching TRBD1 (5 bases). Trimming left V 6 bases short and J 2 bases short, with 10 bases between. CDR3 length equals 13 residues. Germline V gene lookup returns CDR1 MNHEY and CDR2 SVGAGI. The CDR3 reads CASSRTGNTEAFF. The CDR3 DNA reads TGTGCCAGCAGCAGAACAGGAAACACTGAAGCTTTCTTT.

This clone was observed a single time. The chain's CDR3 is CASKRDRVPNQPQHF. The CDR3 DNA follows: TGTGCCAGCAAACGGGACAGGGTCCCCAATCAGCCCCAGCATTTT. The rearrangement links TRBV6-1 to TRBJ1-5, with 9 bases matching TRBD1. With V trimmed by 7 bases and J by 3 bases, 7 bases remained unmatched. The germline V gene encodes CDR1 MNHNS and CDR2 SASEGT. The CDR3 length is 15 residues.

CDR3 sequence (DNA): TGTGCCAGCAGCCAATCTGACGGACTAGCGGTATGGAATGAGCAGTTCTTC. It translates to CASSQSDGLAVWNEQFF. This chain uses TRBV4-2 with TRBJ2-1, with TRBD2 matching over 10 bases. In germline, CDR1 is LGHNA, CDR2 YNFKEQ. The V segment lost 2 bases and the J segment 7 bases; nucleotides outside the gene matches: 11. The length of the CDR3 is 17 residues.

J is TRBJ2-3 and V is TRBV5-6; tentative D call: TRBD2 (5 bases). V shed 4 bases and J shed 2 bases, with 11 bases lying between them. CDR1 and CDR2 (germline): SGHDT, YYEEEE. This CDR3 is 14 amino acids long. The CDR3 bases are TGTGCCAGCAGCCTCGGACTCTACACAGATACGCAGTATTTT. Protein: CASSLGLYTDTQYF.

V gene TRBV28 combines with J gene TRBJ1-1; unclear D gene. There are 12 residues in the CDR3. The germline V gene has CDR1 MDHEN and CDR2 SYDVKM. Trimming removed 3 bases at V and 5 bases at J, with 7 bases between. The CDR3 coding sequence is TGTGCCAGCAGTTTGGGAGTAACTGAAGCTTTCTTT. Encoded protein: CASSLGVTEAFF.

This clone came up a few times. This rearrangement joins TRBV6-6 to TRBJ1-1; D perhaps matches TRBD1 (5 bases). The CDR3 has 14 residues. The ends were cut back, 8 bases at V and 6 bases at J, with 19 bases in the middle. The germline CDR1 and CDR2 sequences are MNHNY and SVGAGI (reference sequence). CDR3 nucleotides: TGTGCCAGCCAATGGGGCCTAAGATCCTCTGAAGCTTTCTTT. Its translation is CASQWGLRSSEAFF.

This clone has only a few counts. V gene TRBV4-3 combines with J gene TRBJ2-7; 11 nucleotides match TRBD1. Germline V CDR1 and CDR2: LGHNA, YSLEER. This CDR3 is 17 amino acids long. V lost 2 bases and J lost 5; bases outside the gene matches: 11. CDR3 sequence: CASSQNSRDRGKNEQYF. The CDR3 DNA reads as TGCGCCAGCAGCCAAAATTCAAGGGACAGGGGGAAAAACGAGCAGTACTTC.

V is TRBV6-1 and J is TRBJ2-2, with TRBD2 as a possible D gene (6 bases). The CDR3 loop spans 12 amino acids. The V end was cut by 8 bases, the J end by 4 bases, with 8 bases between. Germline CDR1 and CDR2: MNHNS and SASEGT. The CDR3 loop is CASGGITGELFF. The CDR3 DNA follows: TGTGCCAGCGGGGGGATCACCGGGGAGCTGTTTTTT.

This chain links TRBV5-1 with TRBJ2-5, with 7 bases identical to TRBD2. CDR3 size: 15 residues. The germline V gene encodes CDR1 SGHRS and CDR2 YFSETQ. V was clipped by 2 bases and J by 5 bases; unmatched bases: 9. The CDR3 sequence is CASSLTPSGRETQYF. The CDR3, as DNA: TGCGCCAGCAGCTTAACTCCTAGCGGAAGGGAGACCCAGTACTTC.

This clone was observed a few times. V is TRBV7-9 and J is TRBJ2-7; D unresolved. The CDR3 sequence is 14 residues long. Trimming took off 5 bases at V and 4 bases at J, with 15 bases between the two ends. Germline-derived CDR1 and CDR2 are SEHNR and FQNEAQ (reference sequence). For the CDR3, the DNA is TGTGCCAGCAGCATTCACACCCATGTATACGAGCAGTACTTC. This translates into CASSIHTHVYEQYF.

The CDR3 nucleotides read TGTGCCAGCAGCCCGGGGGGGGACAGGGGGCCCGCCGTTAGGGAGCAGTACTTC. Translated: CASSPGGDRGPAVREQYF. The rearrangement joins TRBV5-4 to TRBJ2-7; 12 nucleotides line up with TRBD1. Looked up from germline, CDR1 is SGHNT and CDR2 is YYREEE (reference sequence). V lost 4 bases and J lost 7; bases outside the gene matches: 18. This CDR3 is built from 18 residues. The full variable domain, with the rest looked up from reference TRBV5-4 and TRBJ2-7, is ETGVTQSPTHLIKTRGQQVTLRCSSQSGHNTVSWYQQALGQGPQFIFQYYREEENGRGNFPPRFSGLQFPNYSSELNVNALELDDSALYLCASSPGGDRGPAVREQYFGPGTRLTVT.

The rearrangement links TRBV7-2 to TRBJ2-7; TRBD2 agrees at 9 bases. This CDR3 has 15 residues. Germline lookup yields CDR1 SGHTA and CDR2 FQGNSA. J lost 3 bases, V lost 8 bases, and 11 bases had no gene match. CDR3 sequence: CASRPSSGAIYEQYF. The CDR3 nucleotides read TGTGCCAGCCGCCCTTCTAGCGGGGCCATCTACGAGCAGTACTTC. The full variable domain, its missing parts supplied by reference TRBV7-2 and TRBJ2-7, is GAGVSQSPSNKVTEKGKDVELRCDPISGHTALYWYRQSLGQGLEFLIYFQGNSAPDKSGLPSDRFSAERTGGSVSTLTIQRTQQEDSAVYLCASRPSSGAIYEQYFGPGTRLTVT.

Here the CDR3 reads CASSGSGTADTEAFF. The CDR3 region has the DNA TGTGCCAGCAGCGGGAGTGGGACAGCAGACACTGAAGCTTTCTTT. The V call is TRBV9, the J call TRBJ1-1; 7 nucleotides match TRBD1. The length of the CDR3 is 15 residues. The germline CDR1 and CDR2 sequences are SGDLS and YYNGEE. The J segment lost 3 bases and the V segment lost 3 bases, leaving 8 bases of the junction unmatched.

This sequence joins TRBV5-1 and TRBJ2-3, with no clear D. With 4 bases removed from V and 4 bases from J, the gap between germline ends came to 10 bases. In germline, CDR1 is SGHRS, CDR2 YFSETQ. This CDR3 has 13 residues. The CDR3 loop is CASSPVPADTQYF. The CDR3, as DNA: TGCGCCAGCAGCCCCGTTCCTGCAGATACGCAGTATTTT.

The chain employs TRBV4-3 and TRBJ1-2; D not resolved. The V gene's germline CDR1 is LGHNA and CDR2 YSLEER. The CDR3 contains 13 residues. V lost 0 bases to trimming and J lost 4 bases, with 6 bases between them. The DNA of the CDR3 is TGCGCCAGCAGCCAAGACGCGGCCTATGGCTACACCTTC. It specifies CASSQDAAYGYTF.

This clone was counted a few times. The genes are TRBV7-2 and TRBJ2-1; 10 bases align to TRBD2. CDR1 SGHTA and CDR2 FQGNSA come from the germline V gene. The length of the CDR3 is 14 residues. The ends lost 5 bases at V and 4 bases at J; junction bases unmatched: 2. This chain's CDR3 is CASSTSGVYNEQFF. DNA for the CDR3: TGTGCCAGCAGCACTAGCGGGGTTTACAATGAGCAGTTCTTC.

The rearrangement joins TRBV2 to TRBJ2-2; possibly TRBD1 for D (6 bases). This CDR3 has 14 residues. Germline lookup yields CDR1 SNHLY and CDR2 FYNNEI. Trimming took 10 bases from V and 3 from J, leaving 15 bases between them. The CDR3 spells CATRMDSYTGELFF. As DNA, the CDR3 is TGTGCCACCCGCATGGACAGCTACACCGGGGAGCTGTTTTTT.

This clone was recorded once. The chain combines TRBV9 with TRBJ2-7; 9 bases line up with TRBD1. Looked up from germline, CDR1 is SGDLS and CDR2 is YYNGEE. CDR3 length: 15 amino acids. V dropped 0 bases and J dropped 3; count of bases not matched to a gene: 4. The CDR3: CASSVGGDRDYEQYF. Written as DNA, the CDR3 is TGTGCCAGCAGCGTAGGAGGGGACAGGGACTACGAGCAGTACTTC.